The 24 T cell receptor beta chains below all came from one sample that was sequenced in a study of blood T cell repertoires in COVID-19. Profiling relied on immunoSEQ multiplex PCR, and the TCRdb table lists in-frame clones only, not all of them. The table lists about 140,000 clones, more than 65% of them singletons, with 8% in the top ten. Input material: peripheral blood. The receptors stem from a human donor in a cohort sampled during active COVID-19.

This rearrangement joins TRBV19 to TRBJ2-2; D possibly corresponds to TRBD2 (5 bases). From germline, CDR1 is LNHDA and CDR2 SQIVND (reference sequence). The CDR3 covers 16 residues. V lost 2 bases and J lost 6, with 16 bases in between. The CDR3 DNA follows: TGTGCCAGTAGTATATCTTGGACTCCCCTCCCCGGGGAGCTGTTTTTT. Residues: CASSISWTPLPGELFF.

This clone appeared once. The DNA of the CDR3 is TGTGCCAGCAGTTTATCCAGAGGGGGGGACACAGATACGCAGTATTTT. It is translated as CASSLSRGGDTDTQYF. V usage is TRBV28 and J usage is TRBJ2-3; possible D gene TRBD2, 7 bases. V lost 1 base and J lost 2, with 13 bases in between. This CDR3 is built from 16 residues. Per the germline V gene, CDR1 is MDHEN and CDR2 is SYDVKM.

The chain recombines TRBV27 with TRBJ2-5; 9 bases map to TRBD1. V shed 0 bases, J shed 3 bases, and the junction held 2 bases outside the gene matches. The length of the CDR3 is 15 residues. CDR1 and CDR2 from the germline V gene are MNHEY and SMNVEV (reference sequence). CDR3 amino acids: CASSLSWTGEETQYF. The CDR3 DNA follows: TGTGCCAGCAGTTTATCGTGGACAGGGGAAGAGACCCAGTACTTC.

The chain employs TRBV6-5 and TRBJ2-7, with 7 positions matching TRBD2. Germline values: CDR1 MNHEY, CDR2 SVGAGI. J gave up 6 bases and V 10 bases, and 15 bases lay outside the gene matches. There are 14 residues in the CDR3. The CDR3 loop reads CATSREAAVGEQYF. As DNA, the CDR3 is TGTGCCACCTCCCGGGAGGCCGCGGTTGGCGAGCAGTACTTC.

This chain connects TRBV5-1 to TRBJ2-3; D gene uncertain. Germline V lookup: CDR1 SGHRS, CDR2 YFSETQ. V lost 5 bases to trimming and J lost 8 bases, with 21 bases between them. This CDR3 has 15 amino acids. The CDR3 bases are TGCGCCAGCAGACTAACGTCCAGACCGCAAGGTACGCAGTATTTT. This codes for CASRLTSRPQGTQYF.

The chain employs TRBV19 and TRBJ2-7; 8 nucleotides agree with TRBD1. The CDR3 totals 14 residues. From germline, CDR1 is LNHDA and CDR2 SQIVND (reference sequence). Germline trimming cut 5 bases from V and 6 bases from J; bases unmatched to any gene: 9. The CDR3 region is CASSFQGTGGEQYF. The CDR3 nucleotides are TGTGCCAGTAGTTTTCAAGGGACAGGTGGCGAGCAGTACTTC.

The CDR3 loop reads CASSQAGLAGVYEQYF. In DNA form, the CDR3 reads TGTGCCAGCAGCCAGGCGGGACTAGCGGGGGTCTACGAGCAGTACTTC. This chain links TRBV3-1 (or the pseudogene TRBV3-2) with TRBJ2-7, with 14 bases that match TRBD2. This CDR3 contains 16 residues. Germline CDR1 LGHDT, CDR2 YNNKEL (reference sequence). V lost 3 bases and J lost 3; bases outside the gene matches: 4.

The chain combines TRBV6-5 with TRBJ1-5; weak D call: TRBD1 (5 bases). Between the trimmed V and J ends, which lost 4 bases and 4 bases, there was a span of 8 bases. Germline CDR1 and CDR2: MNHEY and SVGAGI. The CDR3 sequence is 13 residues long. In nucleotides, the CDR3 is TGTGCCAGCAGTTTAGACAGAAATCAGCCCCAGCATTTT. Translation gives CASSLDRNQPQHF.

The chain links TRBV28 to TRBJ1-2; D gene ambiguous. Per the germline V gene, CDR1 is MDHEN and CDR2 is SYDVKM. The CDR3 consists of 12 residues. V lost 6 bases and J 8 bases, leaving 13 bases between the germline ends. The CDR3 reads CASSIRGGGYTF. CDR3 sequence (DNA): TGTGCCAGCAGCATAAGAGGAGGAGGCTACACCTTC.

The chain has TRBV7-2 and TRBJ1-5; TRBD1 matches 8 bases. Germline V CDR1 and CDR2: SGHTA, FQGNSA. V gave up 4 bases and J gave up 7 bases; unmatched junction bases: 6. The CDR3 is 14 residues long. CDR3 DNA: TGTGCCAGCAGCTATAAGACAGGGGAACAGCCCCAGCATTTT. Translation: CASSYKTGEQPQHF.

This sequence joins TRBV5-1 and TRBJ1-2, with 7 bases lining up with TRBD1. With 0 bases clipped from V and 0 bases from J, the junction kept 5 bases outside the gene matches. The CDR3 covers 16 residues. Germline V gene lookup returns CDR1 SGHRS and CDR2 YFSETQ. The CDR3 nucleotides read TGCGCCAGCAGCTTGGGGGGGACAGCCGCTAACTATGGCTACACCTTC. Its translation: CASSLGGTAANYGYTF.

The genes are TRBV2 and TRBJ1-6; D remains ambiguous. V gave up 7 bases and J gave up 11 bases, with 9 bases separating them. The CDR3 sequence is 11 residues long. Germline values: CDR1 SNHLY, CDR2 FYNNEI. CDR3 sequence (DNA): TGTGCCAGCAAAGAGGCTCCACCCCTCCACTTT. Protein sequence: CASKEAPPLHF. Filled out from reference TRBV2 and TRBJ1-6, the complete variable domain reads EPEVTQTPSHQVTQMGQEVILRCVPISNHLYFYWYRQILGQKVEFLVSFYNNEISEKSEIFDDQFSVERPDGSNFTLKIRSTKLEDSAMYFCASKEAPPLHFGNGTRLTVT.

This clone was observed a single time. The chain couples TRBV5-1 to TRBJ1-2; 9 nucleotides line up with TRBD1. V lost 3 bases, J lost 2 bases, and 14 bases stayed unmatched. Germline values: CDR1 SGHRS, CDR2 YFSETQ. CDR3 length: 18 residues. The CDR3 region has the DNA TGCGCCAGCAGCTGGGAAGTATATCGGACAGGGGTAAACTATGGCTACACCTTC. The encoded protein is CASSWEVYRTGVNYGYTF.

The V gene is TRBV18, the J gene TRBJ1-2; D is ambiguous. The V end was cut by 3 bases, the J end by 3 bases, with 11 bases between. Germline V lookup: CDR1 KGHSH, CDR2 LQKENI. The CDR3 sequence is 14 residues long. Here the CDR3 DNA reads TGTGCCAGCTCACCCGACACGGGATACTATGGCTACACCTTC. This encodes CASSPDTGYYGYTF.

The rearrangement joins TRBV7-2 to TRBJ2-2; D remains unclear. Trimming stripped 2 bases from V and 1 base from J, with 8 bases between. Germline-derived CDR1 and CDR2 are SGHTA and FQGNSA. CDR3 length equals 15 residues. The CDR3 spells CASSLWAGNTGELFF. CDR3 DNA: TGTGCCAGCAGCTTATGGGCCGGGAACACCGGGGAGCTGTTTTTT.

Only a few counts were recorded for this clone. The chain is built from TRBV10-3 and TRBJ2-3, with 11 bases aligning to TRBD2. V shed 4 bases and J 1 base; nucleotides not matched to a gene: 4. Germline V gene lookup returns CDR1 ENHRY and CDR2 SYGVKD. The CDR3 totals 16 residues. CDR3 nucleotides: TGTGCCATCAGTGCCGTGACTAGCGGGGGCACAGATACGCAGTATTTT. Translated: CAISAVTSGGTDTQYF.

The chain links TRBV18 to TRBJ1-2; perhaps TRBD1 as D (6 bases). Trimming stripped 4 bases from V and 8 bases from J, with 17 bases between. This CDR3 is 14 amino acids long. From germline, CDR1 is KGHSH and CDR2 LQKENI. The CDR3 is CASSRDTGPWGYTF. In DNA, the CDR3 is TGTGCCAGCTCACGGGACACAGGGCCATGGGGCTACACCTTC.

The chain carries TRBV7-2 and TRBJ2-7; TRBD2 matches at 14 bases. V gave up 5 bases and J gave up 0 bases; unmatched junction bases: 6. Germline V CDR1 and CDR2: SGHTA, FQGNSA. This CDR3 region has 17 residues. The CDR3 nucleotides read TGTGCCAGCAGCGGGTGGACTAGCGGGGGGAGCTCCTACGAGCAGTACTTC. Translated: CASSGWTSGGSSYEQYF.

This clone was seen once. V gene TRBV5-1 combines with J gene TRBJ2-1, with D perhaps matching TRBD2 (6 bases). The CDR3 is 14 residues long. V was shortened by 2 bases and J by 6 bases, with 12 bases between the two germline ends. Per the germline V gene, CDR1 is SGHRS and CDR2 is YFSETQ. The CDR3 here is CASSFSGGRNEQFF. The CDR3 DNA follows: TGCGCCAGCAGCTTCTCCGGGGGACGCAATGAGCAGTTCTTC.

This clone was detected once. The chain has TRBV5-4 and TRBJ1-2; 9 bases match TRBD1. This CDR3 region has 14 residues. CDR1 SGHNT and CDR2 YYREEE come from the germline V gene (reference sequence). V was clipped by 4 bases and J by 6 bases; unmatched bases: 7. CDR3 DNA: TGTGCCAGCAGCATCACCGGGACAGGGCATGGCTACACCTTC. Translation gives CASSITGTGHGYTF.

V is TRBV18 and J is TRBJ2-5, with 7 bases that match TRBD1. Per the germline V gene, CDR1 is KGHSH and CDR2 is LQKENI. V lost 1 base to trimming and J lost 1 base; unmatched junction nucleotides: 6. The CDR3 has 16 residues. The CDR3 reads CASSPQWDSGQETQYF. CDR3 nucleotide sequence: TGTGCCAGCTCACCACAATGGGACAGCGGCCAAGAGACCCAGTACTTC.

The chain couples TRBV11-2 to TRBJ1-2; 9 bases are a match to TRBD1. Looked up from germline, CDR1 is SGHAT and CDR2 is FQNNGV. The CDR3 is made up of 17 amino acids. The J segment lost 4 bases and the V segment lost 4 bases, leaving 13 bases of the junction unmatched. The CDR3 DNA reads as TGTGCCAGCAGCTATGCCGGGACAGGGTTGGCACTCTATGGCTACACCTTC. Translated, it gives CASSYAGTGLALYGYTF.

This CDR3 is CASSTDRGLNQPQHF. The CDR3 DNA reads as TGTGCCAGCAGTACCGACAGGGGGTTAAATCAGCCCCAGCATTTT. V usage is TRBV2 and J usage is TRBJ1-5; the match to TRBD1 covers 9 bases. Germline CDR1 is SNHLY and CDR2 is FYNNEI. The CDR3 contains 15 residues. With 5 bases clipped from V and 4 bases from J, the junction kept 6 bases outside the gene matches.

V is TRBV6-5 and J is TRBJ1-2; D not certain. V was cut by 6 bases and J by 2 bases, with 13 bases left in between. The CDR3 has 14 amino acids. CDR1 is MNHEY and CDR2 is SVGAGI in the germline V gene. The CDR3 DNA follows: TGTGCCAGCAGACGCCCGGGTTCAAACTATGGCTACACCTTC. Its protein product is CASRRPGSNYGYTF.